The entry that follows covers one TCR beta chain sequence. Antigen: not known. Per germline, CDR1 LGHNA and CDR2 YNFKEQ. Trimming cost V 1 base and J 0 bases; bases outside gene matches: 12. CDR3 length: 18 amino acids. Unique molecular identifiers were affixed to single, distinct cDNA molecules. MiXCR, applied by TCRdb to the 5' RACE reads, yields one record per CDR3 protein. The sample lists tens of thousands of distinct CDR3 sequences; 7.7% were seen once. These data come from a study of early T cells in non-severe SARS-CoV-2 infection. Across the study: Bulk RNA isolated from unsorted whole blood underwent sequencing; chains were not paired. General study findings and limits: Matching results from VDJdb favored anti-spike CD8 responses, leaving private and CD4 specificities undetected.

This clonotype was sampled from an adult who was a healthcare worker with PCR-confirmed SARS-CoV-2 infection or an uninfected control (not recorded which). This sample comprised whole blood, obtained at baseline. The rearrangement joins TRBV4-2 to TRBJ2-7; 7 positions agree with TRBD1. CDR3 sequence: CASSQVYVRQGFSYEQYF. CDR3 nucleotides: TGTGCCAGCAGCCAAGTATACGTTCGACAGGGCTTCTCCTACGAGCAGTACTTC.